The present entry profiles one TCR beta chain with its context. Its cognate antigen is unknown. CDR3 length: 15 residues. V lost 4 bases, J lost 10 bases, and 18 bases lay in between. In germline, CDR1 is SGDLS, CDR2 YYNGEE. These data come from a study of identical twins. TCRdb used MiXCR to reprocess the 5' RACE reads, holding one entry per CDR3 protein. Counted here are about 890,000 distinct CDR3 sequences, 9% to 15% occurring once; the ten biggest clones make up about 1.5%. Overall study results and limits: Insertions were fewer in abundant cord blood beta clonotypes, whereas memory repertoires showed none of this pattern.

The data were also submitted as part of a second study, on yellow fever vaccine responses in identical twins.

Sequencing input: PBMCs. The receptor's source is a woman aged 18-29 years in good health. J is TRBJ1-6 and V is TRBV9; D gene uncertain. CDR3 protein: CASSTTGSGPSPLHF. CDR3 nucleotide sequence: TGTGCCAGCAGCACAACGGGATCCGGCCCATCACCCCTCCACTTT.